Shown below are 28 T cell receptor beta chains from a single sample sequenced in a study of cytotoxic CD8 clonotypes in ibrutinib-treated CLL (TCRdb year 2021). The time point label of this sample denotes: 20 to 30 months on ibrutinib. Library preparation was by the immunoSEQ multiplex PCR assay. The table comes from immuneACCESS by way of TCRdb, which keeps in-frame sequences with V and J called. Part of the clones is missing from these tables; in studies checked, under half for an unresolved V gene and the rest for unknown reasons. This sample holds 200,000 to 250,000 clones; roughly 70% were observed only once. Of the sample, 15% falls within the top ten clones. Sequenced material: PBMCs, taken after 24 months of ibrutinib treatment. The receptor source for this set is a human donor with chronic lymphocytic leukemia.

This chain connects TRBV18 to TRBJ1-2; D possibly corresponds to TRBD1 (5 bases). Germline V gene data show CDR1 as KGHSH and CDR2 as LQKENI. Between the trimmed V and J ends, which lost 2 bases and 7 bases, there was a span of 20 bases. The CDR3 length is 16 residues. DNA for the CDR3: TGTGCCAGCTCACCAGCGAACGGGGGGGATAGGGCTGGCTACACCTTC. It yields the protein CASSPANGGDRAGYTF.

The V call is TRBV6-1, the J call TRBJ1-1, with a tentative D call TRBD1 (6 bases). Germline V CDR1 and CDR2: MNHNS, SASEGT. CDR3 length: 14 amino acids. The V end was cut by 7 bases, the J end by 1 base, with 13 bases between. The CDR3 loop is CASKHGGRNTEAFF. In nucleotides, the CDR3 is TGTGCCAGCAAGCACGGGGGCAGGAACACTGAAGCTTTCTTT.

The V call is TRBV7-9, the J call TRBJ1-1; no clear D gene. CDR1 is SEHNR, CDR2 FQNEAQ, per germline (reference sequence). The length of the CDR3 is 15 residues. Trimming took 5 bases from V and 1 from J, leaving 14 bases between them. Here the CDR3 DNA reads TGTGCCAGCAGCCCCTACGGGCGGGCGAACACTGAAGCTTTCTTT. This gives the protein CASSPYGRANTEAFF.

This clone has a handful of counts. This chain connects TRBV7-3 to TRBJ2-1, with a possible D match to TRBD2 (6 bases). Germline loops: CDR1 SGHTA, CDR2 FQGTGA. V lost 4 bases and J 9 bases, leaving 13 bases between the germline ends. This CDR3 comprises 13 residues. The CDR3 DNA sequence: TGTGCCAGCAGCTCGACTAGGCTAGGTGAGCAGTTCTTC. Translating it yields CASSSTRLGEQFF.

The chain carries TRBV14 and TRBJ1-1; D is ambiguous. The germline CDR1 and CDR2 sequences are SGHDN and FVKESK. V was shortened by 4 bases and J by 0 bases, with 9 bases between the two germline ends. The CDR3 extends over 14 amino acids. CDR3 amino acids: CASSRTNLNTEAFF. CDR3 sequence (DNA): TGTGCCAGCAGCCGTACAAATTTGAACACTGAAGCTTTCTTT.

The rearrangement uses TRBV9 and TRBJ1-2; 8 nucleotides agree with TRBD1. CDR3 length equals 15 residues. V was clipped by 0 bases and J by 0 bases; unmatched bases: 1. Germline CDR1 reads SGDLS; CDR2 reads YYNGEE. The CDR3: CASSVETGANYGYTF. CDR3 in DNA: TGTGCCAGCAGCGTAGAGACAGGGGCTAACTATGGCTACACCTTC. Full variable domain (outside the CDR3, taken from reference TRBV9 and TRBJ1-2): DSGVTQTPKHLITATGQRVTLRCSPRSGDLSVYWYQQSLDQGLQFLIQYYNGEERAKGNILERFSAQQFPDLHSELNLSSLELGDSALYFCASSVETGANYGYTFGSGTRLTVV.

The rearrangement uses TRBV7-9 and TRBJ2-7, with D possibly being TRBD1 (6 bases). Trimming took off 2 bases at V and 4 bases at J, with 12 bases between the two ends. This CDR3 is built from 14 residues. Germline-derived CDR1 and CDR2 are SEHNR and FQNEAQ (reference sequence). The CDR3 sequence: CASSLLGGGYEQYF. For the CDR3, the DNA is TGTGCCAGCAGCTTATTAGGGGGTGGGTACGAGCAGTACTTC.

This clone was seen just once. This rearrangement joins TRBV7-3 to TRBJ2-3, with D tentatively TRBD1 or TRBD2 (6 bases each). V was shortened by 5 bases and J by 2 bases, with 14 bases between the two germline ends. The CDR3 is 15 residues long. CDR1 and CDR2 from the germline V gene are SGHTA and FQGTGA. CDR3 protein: CASSPGGSTTDTQYF. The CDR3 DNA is TGTGCCAGCAGCCCCGGGGGCAGCACCACAGATACGCAGTATTTT.

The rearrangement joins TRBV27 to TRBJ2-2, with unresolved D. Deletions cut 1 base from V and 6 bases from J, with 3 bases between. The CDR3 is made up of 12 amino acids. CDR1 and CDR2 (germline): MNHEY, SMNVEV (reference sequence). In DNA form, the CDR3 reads TGTGCCAGCAGTTTATATCCCGGGGAGCTGTTTTTT. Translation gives CASSLYPGELFF.

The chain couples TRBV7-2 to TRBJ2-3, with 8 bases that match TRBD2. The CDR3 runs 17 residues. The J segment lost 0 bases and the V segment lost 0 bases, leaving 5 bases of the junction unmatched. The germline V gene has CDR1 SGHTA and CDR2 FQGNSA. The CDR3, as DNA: TGTGCCAGCAGCTTAGCCCCAGCTAGCGGGAGCACAGATACGCAGTATTTT. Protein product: CASSLAPASGSTDTQYF. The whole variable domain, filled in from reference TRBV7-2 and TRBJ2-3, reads GAGVSQSPSNKVTEKGKDVELRCDPISGHTALYWYRQSLGQGLEFLIYFQGNSAPDKSGLPSDRFSAERTGGSVSTLTIQRTQQEDSAVYLCASSLAPASGSTDTQYFGPGTRLTVL.

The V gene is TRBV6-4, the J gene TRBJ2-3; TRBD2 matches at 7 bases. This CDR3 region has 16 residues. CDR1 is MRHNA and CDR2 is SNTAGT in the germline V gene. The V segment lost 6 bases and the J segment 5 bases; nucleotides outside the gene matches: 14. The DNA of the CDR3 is TGTGCCAGCAGACAGACATTCCAGGGAGGGCAAGATACGCAGTATTTT. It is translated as CASRQTFQGGQDTQYF.

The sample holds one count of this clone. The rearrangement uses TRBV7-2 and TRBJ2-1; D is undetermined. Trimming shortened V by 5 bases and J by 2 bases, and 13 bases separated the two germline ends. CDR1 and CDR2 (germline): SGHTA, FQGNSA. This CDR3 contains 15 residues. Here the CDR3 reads CASSPVGVTYNEQFF. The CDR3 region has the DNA TGTGCCAGCAGCCCAGTGGGCGTTACCTACAATGAGCAGTTCTTC.

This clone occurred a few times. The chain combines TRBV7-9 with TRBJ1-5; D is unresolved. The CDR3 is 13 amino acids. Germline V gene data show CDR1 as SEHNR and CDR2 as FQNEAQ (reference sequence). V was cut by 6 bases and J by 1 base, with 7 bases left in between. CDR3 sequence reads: CASSGLSNQPQHF. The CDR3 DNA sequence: TGTGCCAGCAGTGGGCTAAGCAATCAGCCCCAGCATTTT.

The CDR3 protein is CASSPIAGGGYTF. CDR3 in DNA: TGTGCCAGCAGCCCTATTGCGGGCGGTGGCTACACCTTC. The chain has TRBV7-9 and TRBJ1-2; no clear D. Germline V gene sequence: CDR1 SEHNR, CDR2 FQNEAQ (reference sequence). This CDR3 region has 13 residues. Between the trimmed V and J ends, which lost 5 bases and 7 bases, there was a span of 14 bases.

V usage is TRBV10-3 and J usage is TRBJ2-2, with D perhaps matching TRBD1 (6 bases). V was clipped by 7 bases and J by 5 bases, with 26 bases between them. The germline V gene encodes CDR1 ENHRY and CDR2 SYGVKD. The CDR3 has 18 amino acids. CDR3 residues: CAITRGSGSTSWTGELFF. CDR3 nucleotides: TGTGCCATCACCAGGGGTTCTGGTAGTACTAGTTGGACCGGGGAGCTGTTTTTT.

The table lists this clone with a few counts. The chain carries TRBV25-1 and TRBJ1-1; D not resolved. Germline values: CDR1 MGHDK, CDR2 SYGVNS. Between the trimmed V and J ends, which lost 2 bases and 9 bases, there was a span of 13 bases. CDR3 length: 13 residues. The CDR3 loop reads CASSEPPGYQAFF. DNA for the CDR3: TGTGCCAGCAGTGAACCCCCCGGCTATCAAGCTTTCTTT.

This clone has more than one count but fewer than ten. As DNA, the CDR3 is TGCAGCGTTGGGGTTGGCTCCTACGAGCAGTACTTC. Its protein is CSVGVGSYEQYF. This chain joins TRBV29-1 and TRBJ2-7, with D unclear. V was pared by 4 bases and J by 0 bases, with 7 bases between. Germline CDR1 SQVTM, CDR2 ANQGSEA. This CDR3 has 12 residues.

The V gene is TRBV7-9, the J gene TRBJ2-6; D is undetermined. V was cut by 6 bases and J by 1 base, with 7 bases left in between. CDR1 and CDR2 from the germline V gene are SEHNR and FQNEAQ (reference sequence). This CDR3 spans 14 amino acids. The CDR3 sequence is CASREWSGANVLTF. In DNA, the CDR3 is TGTGCCAGCAGAGAATGGTCTGGGGCCAACGTCCTGACTTTC. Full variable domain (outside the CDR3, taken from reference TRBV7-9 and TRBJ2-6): DTGVSQNPRHKITKRGQNVTFRCDPISEHNRLYWYRQTLGQGPEFLTYFQNEAQLEKSRLLSDRFSAERPKGSFSTLEIQRTEQGDSAMYLCASREWSGANVLTFGAGSRLTVL.

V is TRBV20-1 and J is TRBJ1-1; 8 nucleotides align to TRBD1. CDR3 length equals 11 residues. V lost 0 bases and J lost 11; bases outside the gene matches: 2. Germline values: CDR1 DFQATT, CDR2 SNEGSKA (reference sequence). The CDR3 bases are TGCAGTGCTAGAGAACAGGGGGTCGCTTTCTTT. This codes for CSAREQGVAFF.

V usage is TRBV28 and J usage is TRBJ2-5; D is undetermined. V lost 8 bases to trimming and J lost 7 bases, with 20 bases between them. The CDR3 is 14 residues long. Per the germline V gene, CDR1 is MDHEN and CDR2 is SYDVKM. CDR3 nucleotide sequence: TGTGCCAGCGCCTACACCGATGGAACGGGGACCCAGTACTTC. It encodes CASAYTDGTGTQYF.

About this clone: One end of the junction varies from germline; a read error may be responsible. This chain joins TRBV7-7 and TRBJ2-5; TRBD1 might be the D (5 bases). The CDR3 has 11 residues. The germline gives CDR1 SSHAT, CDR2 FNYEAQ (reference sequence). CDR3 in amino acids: CASSPGETQYF. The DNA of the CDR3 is TGTGCTAGCAGCCCAGGGGAGACCCAGTACTTC.

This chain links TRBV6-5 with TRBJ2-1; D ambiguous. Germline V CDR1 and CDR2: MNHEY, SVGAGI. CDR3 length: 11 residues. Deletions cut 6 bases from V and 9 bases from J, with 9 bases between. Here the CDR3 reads CASSRSGEQFF. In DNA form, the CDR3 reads TGTGCCAGCAGCCGGAGTGGTGAGCAGTTCTTC.

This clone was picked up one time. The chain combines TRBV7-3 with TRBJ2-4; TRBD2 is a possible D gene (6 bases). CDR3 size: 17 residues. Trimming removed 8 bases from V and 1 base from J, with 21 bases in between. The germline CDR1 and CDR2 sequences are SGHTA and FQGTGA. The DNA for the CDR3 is TGTGCCAGCGAGGACAACCAGACTAGTCTGGCCAAAAACATTCAGTACTTC. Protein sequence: CASEDNQTSLAKNIQYF.

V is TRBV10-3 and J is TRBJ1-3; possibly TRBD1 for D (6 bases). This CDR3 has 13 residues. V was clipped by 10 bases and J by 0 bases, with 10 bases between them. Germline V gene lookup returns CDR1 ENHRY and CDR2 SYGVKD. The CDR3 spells CATAGASGNTIYF. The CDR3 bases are TGTGCCACGGCGGGGGCCTCTGGAAACACCATATATTTT.

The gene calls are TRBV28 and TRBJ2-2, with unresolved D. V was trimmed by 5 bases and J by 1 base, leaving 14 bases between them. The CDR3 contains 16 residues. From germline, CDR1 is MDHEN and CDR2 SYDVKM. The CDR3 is CASSPYRAGNTGELFF. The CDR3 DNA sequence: TGTGCCAGCAGTCCATATCGGGCAGGGAACACCGGGGAGCTGTTTTTT.

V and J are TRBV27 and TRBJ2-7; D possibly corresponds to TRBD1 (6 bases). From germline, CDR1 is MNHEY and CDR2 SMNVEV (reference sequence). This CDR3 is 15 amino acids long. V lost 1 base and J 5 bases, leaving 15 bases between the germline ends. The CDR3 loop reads CASSLYRTVYHEQYF. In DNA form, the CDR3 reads TGTGCCAGCAGTTTATACCGGACAGTGTACCACGAGCAGTACTTC.

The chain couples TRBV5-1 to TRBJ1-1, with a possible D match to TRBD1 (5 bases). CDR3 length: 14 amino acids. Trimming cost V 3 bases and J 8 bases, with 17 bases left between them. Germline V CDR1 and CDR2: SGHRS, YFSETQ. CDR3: CASSSLGHFEEAFF. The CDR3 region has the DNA TGCGCCAGCAGCTCCCTAGGACACTTTGAGGAAGCTTTCTTT.

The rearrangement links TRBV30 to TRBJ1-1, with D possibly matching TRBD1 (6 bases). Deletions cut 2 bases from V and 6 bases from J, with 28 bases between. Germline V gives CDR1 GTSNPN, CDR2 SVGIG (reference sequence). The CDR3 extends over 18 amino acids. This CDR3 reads CAWSNPPGAHGGNPEAFF. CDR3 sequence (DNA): TGTGCCTGGAGTAACCCCCCAGGGGCTCACGGTGGTAACCCTGAAGCTTTCTTT.